This T cell receptor beta chain was recorded in a study of blood T cell repertoires in COVID-19. Whole-study context: Sites in the United States, Italy and Spain provided acute and convalescent COVID-19 samples. T cells, B-cell-depleted T cells, or PBMCs provided the cDNA or gDNA that served as material.

Original methodology: Reference gene primer amplification in the assay estimated nucleated cell counts. Sequenced by immunoSEQ multiplex PCR; TCRdb stores in-frame clones only, minus some. The DNA gave D and trimming, while V, J and clone size come from that table. The repertoire consists of 190,000 or so clones, with around 95% occurring once and the leading ten covering roughly 0.76%. V was pared by 3 bases and J by 7 bases, with 13 bases between. Germline CDR1 and CDR2: SNHLY and FYNNEI. This CDR3 contains 14 residues. Patients at the Seattle site were enrolled during active infection and followed longitudinally.

The clonotype originates from a man aged 25-45 years with COVID-19, enrolled during active disease. The chain couples TRBV2 to TRBJ2-1, with a possible D match to TRBD2 (7 bases). The sequenced material came from peripheral blood. CDR3 nucleotides: TGTGCCAGCAGTGATGTGGGGGGGGCAAATGAGCAGTTCTTC. This codes for CASSDVGGANEQFF.